The sequence of this T cell receptor beta chain was determined in a study of regulatory T cells in long-lasting Graves disease. General study findings and limits: Compared with new cases, persistent Graves' patients showed reduced TCR diversity.

The CDR3 loop spans 13 amino acids. Trimming removed 6 bases from V and 2 bases from J, with 11 bases in between. Time point: persistent/refractory GD, antithyroid drugs over 5 years with positive TRAb. RNA isolated from PBMCs was used to make the TCR library. Peripheral blood, at about 10 milliliters, went into EDTA tubes. Arm-PCR of CDR3 regions with iRepertoire HTBI primers generated TCR beta libraries. In TCRdb, the multiplex PCR reads were re-called with MiXCR into one record per CDR3 protein. The top ten clones hold about 40% of a sample with 700,000 or so distinct CDR3 sequences, about 30% of them seen once. About this clonotype: Its specificity is unknown.

The sample here was peripheral blood mononuclear cells (PBMCs), taken when the disease was refractory, from a patient treated with antithyroid drugs. The chain couples TRBV12-3 or TRBV12-4 to TRBJ2-7; D is unresolved. The source is a female donor with Graves disease. The CDR3 nucleotides are TGTGCCAGCAGGAGAACTACGACCTACGAGCAGTACTTC. As protein: CASRRTTTYEQYF.